Reported below is one T cell receptor beta chain. What it binds is not known. This specimen belongs to a study of T cells after yellow fever vaccination. Overall study: It was SMART-Seq v4 Ultra Low Input that prepared the fractions with low cell numbers. Regarding the study as a whole: Reappearance after the booster was observed for most primary-vaccination clones (around 96% CD4, roughly 90% CD8). The study found a weaker secondary response that peaked faster, day 5 versus 15.

Trimming took 6 bases from V and 6 from J; bases not matched to a gene: 10. The CDR3 extends over 15 amino acids. Universal primer sites and UMIs were introduced during 5'RACE template-switching synthesis of TCR cDNA. TCRdb passed the 5' RACE reads through MiXCR, listing each CDR3 protein once. The sample yields about 120,000 distinct CDR3 sequences, around 8% seen once. The chain uses TRBV12-3 or TRBV12-4 and TRBJ2-3, with 9 bases aligning to TRBD2. The specimen comprised CD8+ T cells sorted from PBMCs, sampled 45 days after the yellow fever booster vaccination. The TCR comes from a man younger than 40 who received the YFV17D yellow fever vaccine. DNA of the CDR3: TGTGCCAGCAGGGGAGGACTAGCGCCATTCGATACGCAGTATTTT. Amino acid sequence: CASRGGLAPFDTQYF.